Listed below are T cell receptor beta chains from one sample, sequenced in a study of T cell responses to AZD1222 COVID-19 vaccine. Only in-frame clones appear in the TCRdb table, and some are missing; sequencing was by immunoSEQ multiplex PCR. The table shows more than 80,000 clones, with approximately 86% occurring only once. This material consisted of peripheral blood, taken on day 0 of MenACWY control vaccination. Receptor source: an adult in good health. Both conserved end residues are part of each CDR3. The D gene is left open where the match is weak. Part of the rows lack a size; the others show once, few, many or a class for expanded clones.

NA	TRBV18	TRBD2	TRBJ2-1	TGTGCCAGCTCACCTACTAGCGGGGGTTACAATGAGCAGTTCTTC	CASSPTSGGYNEQFF
NA	TRBV4-1	TRBD1	TRBJ1-6	TGCGCCAGCAGCCAAGGGGACAGCAATAATTCACCCCTCCACTTT	CASSQGDSNNSPLHF
NA	TRBV7-2	NA	TRBJ2-1	TGTGCCAGCAGCCCCCCAAGTTGGGAGCAGTTCTTC	CASSPPSWEQFF
NA	TRBV18	TRBD1	TRBJ2-7	TGTGCCAGCTCACCCCGTTCAGGGGGATCCTACGAGCAGTACTTC	CASSPRSGGSYEQYF
NA	TRBV2	TRBD1	TRBJ1-4	TGTGCCGGACGGACAGGGCGGGGAGTTGTTTATGAAAAACTGTTTTTT	CAGRTGRGVVYEKLFF
NA	TRBV25-1	NA	TRBJ1-4	TGTGCCAGCAGTGAATCTGGATTTCAGGGGTCTAATGAAAAACTGTTTTTT	CASSESGFQGSNEKLFF
NA	TRBV24-1	TRBD1	TRBJ2-5	TGTGCCACCAGTGATTCCAGGGGGCGAGGAGAGACCCAGTACTTC	CATSDSRGRGETQYF
NA	TRBV4-2	TRBD1	TRBJ2-7	TGTGCCAGCAGCCACGACAGGGGTTCTTTCTACGAGCAGTACTTC	CASSHDRGSFYEQYF
NA	TRBV5-1	NA	TRBJ2-5	TGCGCCAGCAGCTTGGAGGGCAGGGCCCAAGAGACCCAGTACTTC	CASSLEGRAQETQYF
NA	TRBV7-2	NA	TRBJ2-3	TGTGCCAGCAGCTTAGGGTTCGCAGATACGCAGTATTTT	CASSLGFADTQYF
NA	TRBV5-1	TRBD1	TRBJ2-7	TGCGCCAGCAGCTCACAGGGGGGAAACGCCTACGAGCAGTACTTC	CASSSQGGNAYEQYF
NA	TRBV7-9	TRBD1	TRBJ2-6	TGTGCCAGCAGCCCCGGGACAGGGGTCTCTGGGGCCAACGTCCTGACTTTC	CASSPGTGVSGANVLTF
once	TRBV12-3/TRBV12-4	TRBD1	TRBJ1-1	TGTGCCAGCAGCAACGACAGGGCTGAAGCTTTCTTT	CASSNDRAEAFF
NA	TRBV6-5	TRBD1	TRBJ2-2	TGTGCCAGCAGTTACCCAGGGACAGATCAACCCGGGGAGCTGTTTTTT	CASSYPGTDQPGELFF
NA	TRBV9	TRBD1	TRBJ2-7	TGTGCCAGCAGCCCCCGGACAGGGGGCACATCCTACGAGCAGTACTTC	CASSPRTGGTSYEQYF
NA	TRBV18	NA	TRBJ2-2	TGTGCCAGCTCACCACGGACAGAGAACACCGGGGAGCTGTTTTTT	CASSPRTENTGELFF
NA	TRBV6-5	NA	TRBJ1-3	TGTGCCAGCAGTTTATACTCAGCGTTCTCTGGAAACACCATATATTTT	CASSLYSAFSGNTIYF
NA	TRBV7-9	NA	TRBJ2-1	TGTGCCAGCAGTGCAATGGAACGCGGCTCTTACAATGAGCAGTTCTTC	CASSAMERGSYNEQFF
NA	TRBV6-5	NA	TRBJ2-5	TGTGCCAGCAGTTACACAGCACGGGAGACCCAGTACTTC	CASSYTARETQYF
NA	TRBV5-3	NA	TRBJ2-5	TGTGCCAGAAGCTCGGCGGACCGGGCCCTAGGAGAGACCCAGTACTTC	CARSSADRALGETQYF
NA	TRBV7-9	NA	TRBJ1-2	TGTGCCAGCAGCTTACAAGGGGGCTACACCTTC	CASSLQGGYTF
NA	TRBV20-1	NA	TRBJ2-1	TGCAGTGCTAGTACCGACAATGAGCAGTTCTTC	CSASTDNEQFF
NA	TRBV29-1	NA	TRBJ2-1	TGCAGCGTTGAGGGCAACTACAATGAGCAGTTCTTC	CSVEGNYNEQFF
NA	TRBV19	TRBD1	TRBJ1-5	TGTGCCAGTAGTAAAGTCCCTGGACAGGGGAGAGCCCAGCATTTT	CASSKVPGQGRAQHF
NA	TRBV28	NA	TRBJ1-3	TGTGCCAGCATGGACTCTGGAAACACCATATATTTT	CASMDSGNTIYF
NA	TRBV7-2	TRBD1	TRBJ2-5	TGTGCCAGCAGCCCGCGGGGACAGGGACAAGAGACCCAGTACTTC	CASSPRGQGQETQYF
once	TRBV6-6	TRBD2	TRBJ2-5	TGTGCCAGCAGTTACTCGCGGACTAGCGCAGAGACCCAGTACTTC	CASSYSRTSAETQYF
NA	TRBV19	TRBD1	TRBJ1-6	TGTGCCAGTAGTATTGGGGGACAGGGGTCAAATTCACCCCTCCACTTT	CASSIGGQGSNSPLHF